This TCR beta chain was sequenced for a study of cytomegalovirus exposure and HLA in healthy donors (dated by TCRdb to about 2017). About the study as a whole: In an earlier analysis of around 540 of the donors, 250 to 350 Gb of sequence data and 95 million to 130 million unique TCR beta sequences from 150 million to 200 million T cells were reported. HLA typing covered class I and class II loci at four-digit resolution. Besides the first cohort of 666 subjects, a separate validation cohort made up of over a hundred different subjects was used. The study combined high-throughput TCR immunosequencing, statistical association of individual TCRs with disease status, and machine learning to predict cytomegalovirus infection status. In an earlier analysis of over 550 of the donors, high-throughput TCR beta sequencing was used to judge whether each TCR beta V gene segment behaved as functional or pseudogenic. Rather than drawing on any new phenotypic data, the later analysis identified candidate immune exposures from TCR beta sequences and the way those sequences occurred across donors. The study profiled the T cell repertoires of around 700 subjects by immunosequencing and related them to cytomegalovirus serostatus. Donor age, sex, ethnicity and CMV serostatus were collected together with the repertoire data. The aim of the study was to test whether cataloging public T cell receptors could identify signatures of past pathogen exposure. Of the 350 to 450 genotyped donors, around 81% fell in the genetic ancestry cluster associated with self-reported Caucasian donors. Across approximately 400 genotyped donors of the cohort, an average of approximately 220,000 unique TCR beta nucleotide sequences per donor were sequenced, and 15% to 20% of those sequences were non-productive. In a later genetic analysis, genome-wide SNP genotypes for about 65% of the roughly 700 donors were used, and that subset was treated as a discovery cohort. The number of donors typed differed by locus, with 629-630 for A, B, C, DRB1 and DQB1, 522 for DQA1, 600 to 610 for DPA1, and under 490 for DPB1. Four or five DR-DQ haplotypes were handled as single units for association and clustering because linkage in the cohort was strong. To study patterns of TCR occurrence, a later analysis re-analyzed previously published TCR beta repertoires from several hundred donors and added high-resolution HLA genotyping. An early release covering 500 to 750 HLA-typed donors comprised about 320 gigabases of sequencing data and around 86 million unique TCR sequences. All discovery cohort repertoires had been generated using a single sequencing platform. Results and caveats for the whole study, not just this receptor: According to the authors, the approach could potentially be generalized to other disease states and immunological phenotypes. Broadly in line with IMGT annotations, most TCR beta V segments showed up in productive rearrangements about 90% or about 30% of the time in an earlier analysis of 587 of the donors. Presence/absence analyses assumed roughly uniform sequencing depth across donors, an assumption that may not hold. Because counts were too low, roughly 16 rarely observed V segments, including chromosome 9 orphons, were excluded from the earlier analysis of several hundred of the donors. Most TCR sequences were seen in very few donors, while some public TCRs were found in many individuals. The only immune exposure information available for the cohort was CMV serostatus. A cluster of highly shared sequence variants was judged likely to be a technical artifact of the sequencing pipeline. According to a later analysis, most CMV-associated TCR beta chains appeared to be HLA-restricted, and the HLA associations seemed to be driven largely by CMV exposure. Because HLA typing was unavailable for some donors at each locus, only the typed subset was used in association tests. In the study, about 150 TCR beta chains were listed as associated with cytomegalovirus. This cohort had only TCR beta chains sequenced, and the lack of alpha or paired-chain data limited which features could be detected. The classifier was reported to diagnose cytomegalovirus status with high specificity and sensitivity in both the original cohort and the validation cohort. A later genetic analysis reported fewer N-insertions in productive TCRs among donors in an Asian-associated ancestry cluster than the roughly 700-donor mean. A further reported finding was that TCR beta sequences accurately predicted the HLA-A and HLA-B alleles for most subjects in the first cohort. The 87-base-pair reads could not distinguish some IMGT-functional V segments, including TRBV6-2 and TRBV6-3, so those segments were excluded. In vitro tests confirmed that a few of the cytomegalovirus-associated TCR beta chains recognize cytomegalovirus antigens. In a later analysis, HLA-associated TCR beta chains were found to be more clonally expanded and to have lower generation probabilities than equally common non-associated chains. When HLA alleles, especially DR and DQ, strongly co-occurred, attributing TCR associations to individual alleles was difficult. In a later analysis, several top co-occurrence clusters were reported to appear linked to parvovirus B19, influenza, CMV and Epstein-Barr virus. Linkage disequilibrium might explain the correlated functional status among segregating V segments, but an unknown experimental factor could not be excluded. In a later analysis, TCR association rates were found to vary across HLA loci, with the most associated TCRs seen for DRB1 alleles and the fewest for HLA-C alleles. An association between a missense DCLRE1C variant and V-gene and J-gene trimming of TCR beta chains was found in a later genetic analysis and replicated in an independent cohort. In a later analysis, some 18,000 TCR beta sequences were associated with specific HLA alleles at a false discovery rate of 0.05.

As to this clone: Which antigen it targets is not known. It has no much larger one-base neighbor in the sample; base qualities were not kept.

The cohort consisted of 600 to 750 healthy bone marrow donors. At the time of sampling, all cohort members were nominally healthy, though unrecorded immune exposures were likely present. The donor was CMV seronegative and belonged to the group of 352 seronegative cohort members. A peripheral blood sample was collected from each donor, and TCR beta sequencing was performed on peripheral blood mononuclear cells. The Qiagen DNeasy Blood Extraction Kit was used to extract genomic DNA from the blood cell samples. Libraries came from the immunoSEQ multiplex PCR assay. For the multiplex PCR, a mixture combining 60 forward primers for TCR Vbeta segments and 13 reverse primers for TCR Jbeta segments was used. The CDR3 region of rearranged TCR beta genes was amplified from genomic DNA by a multiplex PCR assay. The amplified TCR beta libraries were sequenced on the Illumina HiSeq System as 87-base-pair reads. On the authors' methods: Across the 670 or so repertoires, a later analysis counted 78 million or so unique TCR beta chains, roughly 11 million of which were shared by at least two donors. A nearest-neighbor algorithm error-corrected the raw reads and collapsed the reads into unique sequences, merging closely related sequences to remove PCR and sequencing errors. V, D and J gene segments were assigned by aligning CDR3 sequences to IMGT reference sequences. For a sequence to be retained, a match of at least six nucleotides was required to both a V gene segment and a J gene segment. Rearrangements were classified as productive when the CDR3 lacked stop codons and remained in frame with V and J, and all other rearrangements were classified as non-productive. CDR3 was defined by IMGT convention, running from the second conserved V-encoded cysteine to the conserved J-encoded phenylalanine. The earlier analysis of more than 450 of the donors excluded sequences that lacked an unambiguous match to a single V gene segment. An earlier analysis of a few hundred of the donors classified V segments as functional when productive rearrangements were above 56.7% and as segregating when the standard deviation between donors was above 5%. A statistical classification framework was built for diagnosing cytomegalovirus status from the catalog of TCR beta chain sequences. A later analysis assigned V and J genes by comparing TCR nucleotide sequences with IMGT/GENE-DB human TR gene sequences. A later analysis assigned CDR3 sequences and most-parsimonious VDJ recombination scenarios with the TCRdist pipeline. In a later analysis, every TCR beta chain was defined by the combination of its CDR3 amino acid sequence and its V-gene family, and reads without a unique V-gene family were dropped. In a later analysis, some 600 highly shared, low-generation-probability nucleotide sequences were removed to address suspected cross-contamination and a sequencing artifact. In a later analysis, a clonal expansion index for each public chain was calculated from normalized within-repertoire ranks of inferred template counts. In a later analysis, generation probabilities were computed with a VDJ recombination model fitted to out-of-frame rearrangements, and the resulting probabilities were checked against IGoR. Hypergeometric tests were used in a later analysis to score TCR-TCR, TCR-HLA and TCR-CMV co-occurrence, with a repertoire-size bias correction applied to the TCR pairs. In a later analysis, false discovery rates were estimated by permuting HLA or CMV assignments 20 times. A later analysis grouped co-occurring TCRs with DBSCAN, adding TCRdist sequence similarity when clustering within HLA-allele-positive subsets. Repertoires with fewer than 30,000 or more than 120,000 public chains, plus five repertoires with anomalous nucleotide sharing, were excluded from co-occurrence clustering. TCRdb retrieved this table from immuneACCESS and kept in-frame rearrangements only. Not all clones are present; in checked studies, unresolved V genes account for under half, and no reason is known for the remainder. The D gene and trimming were derived from the DNA, and the V and J assignments and clone size from that table. This sample lists about 160,000 clones; about three quarters were detected once. The ten largest clones capture roughly 2% of the sample.

The CDR3 runs 15 amino acids, cysteine and phenylalanine included. The only DNA kept is the CDR3, 45 bases in frame from the first base. CDR1 and CDR2 are read off the germline V gene (reference sequence) as GTSNPN and SVGIG. Deletion took 1 base off V and 2 bases off J, with a span of 15 bases between the germline ends. The source is a female donor in good health and CMV-seronegative. The sample comprised PBMCs. Recombination linked TRBV30 to TRBJ2-7; TRBD2 is perhaps the D gene, given 6 matching bases. The base sequence is TGTGCCTGGAGTGGGGGACTGAGCTCAACCTACGAGCAGTACTTC. This yields the protein CAWSGGLSSTYEQYF.